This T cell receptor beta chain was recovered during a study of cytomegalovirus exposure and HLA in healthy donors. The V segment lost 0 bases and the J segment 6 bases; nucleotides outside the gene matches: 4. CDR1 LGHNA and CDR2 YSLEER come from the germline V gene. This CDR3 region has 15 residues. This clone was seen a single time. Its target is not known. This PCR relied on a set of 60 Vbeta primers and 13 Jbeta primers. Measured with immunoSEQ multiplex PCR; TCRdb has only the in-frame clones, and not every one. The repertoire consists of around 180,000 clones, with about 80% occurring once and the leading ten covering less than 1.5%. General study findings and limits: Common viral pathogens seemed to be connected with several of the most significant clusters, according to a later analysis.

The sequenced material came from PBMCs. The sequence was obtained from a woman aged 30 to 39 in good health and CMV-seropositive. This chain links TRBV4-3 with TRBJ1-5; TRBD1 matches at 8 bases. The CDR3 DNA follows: TGCGCCAGCAGCCAAGATTCAGGGGGCACTCAGCCCCAGCATTTT. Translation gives CASSQDSGGTQPQHF.